These 10 T cell receptor beta chains came from one sample sequenced in a study of OX40 agonist ivuxolimab in advanced cancers. Produced via immunoSEQ multiplex PCR; TCRdb's table is partial and in-frame only. The sample yields roughly 60,000 clones, about 83% seen once. Sample: CD4+ or CD8+ T cells sorted from blood, taken in a trial of the OX40 agonist ivuxolimab. The receptors shown here come from an adult with an advanced solid tumor such as melanoma, head and neck, liver or kidney cancer.

The rearrangement joins TRBV28 to TRBJ2-2, with D possibly matching TRBD2 (6 bases). Germline V lookup: CDR1 MDHEN, CDR2 SYDVKM. The CDR3 spans 15 residues. V was cut by 8 bases and J by 6 bases, with 19 bases left in between. CDR3 loop: CASSFGLALAGELFF. The CDR3 bases are TGTGCCAGCTCCTTCGGCCTAGCGTTGGCCGGGGAGCTGTTTTTT.

J is TRBJ2-5 and V is TRBV11-3; D unresolved. The CDR3 consists of 14 residues. Per germline, CDR1 SGHNT and CDR2 YENEEA. The V gene lost 4 bases and the J gene lost 7 bases, with 16 bases spanning the gap. The CDR3 loop reads CASSYFLSWGTQYF. CDR3 sequence (DNA): TGTGCCAGCAGCTACTTTCTAAGCTGGGGGACCCAGTACTTC. The full variable domain, its missing parts supplied by reference TRBV11-3 and TRBJ2-5, is EAGVVQSPRYKIIEKKQPVAFWCNPISGHNTLYWYLQNLGQGPELLIRYENEEAVDDSQLPKDRFSAERLKGVDSTLKIQPAELGDSAVYLCASSYFLSWGTQYFGPGTRLLVL.

The chain links TRBV19 to TRBJ2-5; D is possibly TRBD1 (5 bases). This CDR3 spans 15 amino acids. V was pared by 5 bases and J by 7 bases, with 20 bases between. In germline, CDR1 is LNHDA, CDR2 SQIVND (reference sequence). CDR3 sequence reads: CASSPGGTGLGTQYF. CDR3 DNA sequence: TGTGCCAGTAGTCCCGGCGGCACAGGATTGGGGACCCAGTACTTC.

This rearrangement joins TRBV5-6 to TRBJ2-2; D tentatively fits TRBD1 or TRBD2 (6 bases each). V dropped 2 bases and J dropped 4 bases, with 15 bases sitting between them. Germline assignment: CDR1 SGHDT and CDR2 YYEEEE. This CDR3 region has 16 residues. DNA for the CDR3: TGTGCCAGCAGCTTCCCGGGGGCGGGGAGCACCGGGGAGCTGTTTTTT. Residues: CASSFPGAGSTGELFF.

This clone appeared a few times. The rearrangement uses TRBV19 and TRBJ1-4, with 8 bases identical to TRBD1. Germline values: CDR1 LNHDA, CDR2 SQIVND (reference sequence). The V and J ends lost 4 bases and 8 bases, in that order; junction bases with no gene match: 6. The CDR3 consists of 14 residues. The CDR3 coding sequence is TGTGCCAGTAGTACGACAGGGGCTCGGGAAAAACTGTTTTTT. Encoded protein: CASSTTGAREKLFF.

J is TRBJ1-3 and V is TRBV6-6, with D possibly matching TRBD1 (6 bases). The ends were cut back, 5 bases at V and 4 bases at J, with 9 bases in the middle. CDR3 length: 13 amino acids. CDR1 MNHNY and CDR2 SVGAGI come from the germline V gene (reference sequence). In DNA, the CDR3 is TGTGCCAGCAGTCAAGGGGGGGGAAACACCATATATTTT. This sequence encodes CASSQGGGNTIYF.

V is TRBV27 and J is TRBJ2-2; 7 nucleotides match TRBD2. The trim removed 5 bases at V and 5 bases at J, leaving 11 bases unmatched. This CDR3 has 16 amino acids. Looked up from germline, CDR1 is MNHEY and CDR2 is SMNVEV (reference sequence). CDR3 sequence reads: CASSGGRETGTGELFF. In DNA form, the CDR3 reads TGTGCCAGCAGTGGGGGGAGGGAGACGGGTACCGGGGAGCTGTTTTTT.

A single count supports this clone. The V gene is TRBV30, the J gene TRBJ1-5; no clear D gene. Germline lookup yields CDR1 GTSNPN and CDR2 SVGIG (reference sequence). The CDR3 is made up of 13 amino acids. The V end was cut by 2 bases, the J end by 0 bases, with 5 bases between. For the CDR3, the DNA is TGTGCCTGGAGTCTTCTTAGCAATCAGCCCCAGCATTTT. Translating gives CAWSLLSNQPQHF.

The J gene is TRBJ2-3, the V gene TRBV12-5, with D perhaps assigned TRBD1 or TRBD2 (5 bases each). This CDR3 is built from 14 residues. Trimming shortened V by 6 bases and J by 5 bases, and 15 bases separated the two germline ends. The germline gives CDR1 LGHNT, CDR2 FRNRAP. The DNA of the CDR3 is TGTGCTAGTGGCACCGGGACCCAGGGAGATACGCAGTATTTT. It codes for CASGTGTQGDTQYF.

The table lists this clone with a few counts. The gene calls are TRBV7-3 and TRBJ2-5, with 7 bases matching TRBD1. V dropped 5 bases and J dropped 3; count of bases not matched to a gene: 3. The CDR3 loop spans 13 amino acids. The V gene's germline CDR1 is SGHTA and CDR2 FQGTGA. The CDR3 coding sequence is TGTGCCAGCAGCCTCGGGACAGAAGAGACCCAGTACTTC. It codes for CASSLGTEETQYF.